The sequence of this T cell receptor beta chain was determined in a study of cytomegalovirus exposure and HLA in healthy donors. Study details: Some 85 million unique TCRs, all from HLA-typed donors, were included in an early release of the data.

General observations from the study: HLA alleles were associated with 15,000 to 20,000 TCR beta sequences in a later analysis at 0.05 false discovery rate. Cytomegalovirus status was reportedly diagnosed by the classifier with high specificity and sensitivity. In a later analysis, DRB1 alleles had the most associated TCRs; HLA-C alleles the fewest.

PCR amplification relied on 60 Vbeta primers (plus 13 Jbeta primers). Sequenced by immunoSEQ multiplex PCR; TCRdb stores in-frame clones only, minus some. In the table there are 150,000 to 200,000 clones, over 65% of which are singletons. In regard to this clone: What it binds is not known. The junction does not match germline at one end; this may be a read error.

The sample was PBMCs. The receptor was derived from a man aged 18 to 35 in good health and CMV-seropositive.

The CDR3 DNA follows: TGTGCTAGCAGCTTAGGTCCAGGAAACAATGAGCAGTTCTTC. This encodes CASSLGPGNNEQFF. This chain links TRBV7-7 with TRBJ2-1; no clear D. This CDR3 has 14 amino acids. The germline gives CDR1 SSHAT, CDR2 FNYEAQ (reference sequence).